The 18 T cell receptor beta chains in this list originate from one sample, sequenced in a study of blood T cell repertoires in COVID-19. TCRdb keeps only in-frame clones here, not all; method: immunoSEQ multiplex PCR. The table records roughly 39,000 clones, more than 90% of them present only once. Material for sequencing was peripheral blood. All receptors come from a human donor in a cohort sampled during active COVID-19.

This chain joins TRBV5-1 and TRBJ1-2; a possible D gene is TRBD1 (5 bases). The CDR3 totals 15 residues. Trimming cost V 0 bases and J 3 bases, with 12 bases left between them. Germline-derived CDR1 and CDR2 are SGHRS and YFSETQ. CDR3 bases: TGCGCCAGCAGCTTGGACGCCTGGGGGGACTATGGCTACACCTTC. Translated: CASSLDAWGDYGYTF.

This clone was picked up one time. This rearrangement joins TRBV9 to TRBJ2-1; maybe TRBD2 (5 bases). Germline loops: CDR1 SGDLS, CDR2 YYNGEE. Trimming cost V 0 bases and J 6 bases, with 16 bases left between them. The CDR3 covers 16 residues. The CDR3 spells CASSVATTEGTNEQFF. The CDR3 region has the DNA TGTGCCAGCAGCGTAGCTACTACCGAGGGAACCAATGAGCAGTTCTTC.

The chain has TRBV10-3 and TRBJ2-5; no firm D call. V was pared by 0 bases and J by 5 bases, with 19 bases between. This CDR3 is built from 17 residues. Looked up from germline, CDR1 is ENHRY and CDR2 is SYGVKD. The CDR3 spells CAISESKVAEHLETQYF. The DNA for the CDR3 is TGTGCCATCAGTGAGTCGAAAGTTGCGGAGCATTTGGAGACCCAGTACTTC.

This sequence joins TRBV7-9 and TRBJ2-3, with D possibly matching TRBD1 (5 bases). The CDR3 covers 15 residues. Trimming took 1 base from V and 6 from J, leaving 14 bases between them. Germline V lookup: CDR1 SEHNR, CDR2 FQNEAQ (reference sequence). CDR3 in amino acids: CASSLGTKKKDTQYF. The CDR3 coding sequence is TGTGCCAGCAGCTTAGGGACAAAAAAGAAGGATACGCAGTATTTT.

The CDR3 DNA sequence: TGTGCCAGCAGCTTAGAGAGCACTAATGAAAAACTGTTTTTT. Its protein is CASSLESTNEKLFF. The chain has TRBV7-6 and TRBJ1-4; D unresolved. Trimming pared 1 base from V and 2 bases from J, leaving 5 bases between. Germline CDR1 is SGHVS and CDR2 is FNYEAQ. The CDR3 totals 14 residues.

V gene TRBV7-9 combines with J gene TRBJ1-5, with TRBD1 as a possible D gene (6 bases). Trimming removed 1 base from V and 7 bases from J, with 14 bases in between. The CDR3 is made up of 15 amino acids. Germline CDR1 is SEHNR and CDR2 is FQNEAQ (reference sequence). The CDR3 sequence: CASSLDGRGRQPQHF. The CDR3 DNA follows: TGTGCCAGCAGCTTAGATGGCAGGGGCAGACAGCCCCAGCATTTT. The whole variable domain, remainder taken from reference TRBV7-9 and TRBJ1-5, is DTGVSQNPRHKITKRGQNVTFRCDPISEHNRLYWYRQTLGQGPEFLTYFQNEAQLEKSRLLSDRFSAERPKGSFSTLEIQRTEQGDSAMYLCASSLDGRGRQPQHFGDGTRLSIL.

The chain couples TRBV20-1 to TRBJ1-1; the D gene is possibly TRBD1 (6 bases). Germline V gene sequence: CDR1 DFQATT, CDR2 SNEGSKA (reference sequence). The CDR3 totals 12 residues. The V end was cut by 3 bases, the J end by 5 bases, with 10 bases between. In nucleotides, the CDR3 is TGCAGTGCTAGTTCAGGGGTAACTGAAGCTTTCTTT. This gives the protein CSASSGVTEAFF.

The CDR3, as DNA: TGTGCCTCCCAGAGGAGCTCCTACAATGAGCAGTTCTTC. Translation: CASQRSSYNEQFF. The J gene is TRBJ2-1, the V gene TRBV3-1 (or the pseudogene TRBV3-2); D is unresolved. Germline V gene lookup returns CDR1 LGHDT and CDR2 YNNKEL (reference sequence). V was pared by 11 bases and J by 0 bases, with 11 bases between. The length of the CDR3 is 13 residues.

The chain combines TRBV3-1 (or the pseudogene TRBV3-2) with TRBJ2-1; 8 bases match TRBD2. Germline trimming cut 4 bases from V and 0 bases from J; bases unmatched to any gene: 14. Per germline, CDR1 LGHDT and CDR2 YNNKEL (reference sequence). This CDR3 contains 19 residues. DNA for the CDR3: TGTGCCAGCAGCCGCGGTCTTAGCGGGGTCGCCAGCTCCTACAATGAGCAGTTCTTC. Translated: CASSRGLSGVASSYNEQFF.

CDR3 nucleotide sequence: TGTGCCAGCAGCCAACTACAGGGGGGATGGGCTGAAGCTTTCTTT. Translating it yields CASSQLQGGWAEAFF. The chain carries TRBV5-5 and TRBJ1-1, with 8 bases lining up with TRBD1. This CDR3 region has 15 residues. The trim removed 4 bases at V and 6 bases at J, leaving 11 bases unmatched. Germline loops: CDR1 SGHKS, CDR2 YYEKEE (reference sequence).

The rearrangement joins TRBV7-8 to TRBJ2-1; 9 positions agree with TRBD2. Germline assignment: CDR1 SGHVS and CDR2 FQNEAQ. The ends lost 3 bases at V and 4 bases at J; junction bases unmatched: 4. This CDR3 comprises 15 residues. The CDR3 DNA reads as TGTGCCAGCAGCTTTAGCGGGAGCTTATACAATGAGCAGTTCTTC. Translating it yields CASSFSGSLYNEQFF.

V usage is TRBV19 and J usage is TRBJ1-1; no clear D gene. V lost 1 base and J 5 bases, leaving 11 bases between the germline ends. CDR1 and CDR2 (germline): LNHDA, SQIVND (reference sequence). There are 14 residues in the CDR3. The DNA for the CDR3 is TGTGCCAGTAGTATAGGAAACAGTGGAACTGAAGCTTTCTTT. It yields the protein CASSIGNSGTEAFF. Full variable domain (rest looked up from reference TRBV19 and TRBJ1-1): DGGITQSPKYLFRKEGQNVTLSCEQNLNHDAMYWYRQDPGQGLRLIYYSQIVNDFQKGDIAEGYSVSREKKESFPLTVTSAQKNPTAFYLCASSIGNSGTEAFFGQGTRLTVV.

This sequence joins TRBV10-3 and TRBJ2-7; 9 bases are shared with TRBD1. This CDR3 is 13 amino acids long. Germline lookup yields CDR1 ENHRY and CDR2 SYGVKD. The J segment lost 6 bases and the V segment lost 6 bases, leaving 6 bases of the junction unmatched. The CDR3 nucleotides are TGTGCCATCAGGGGACAGGGACCGGGCGAGCAGTACTTC. As protein: CAIRGQGPGEQYF.

In its sample, this clone was seen once. The chain joins TRBV27 to TRBJ2-7; 10 positions agree with TRBD2. CDR3 length equals 17 residues. CDR1 is MNHEY and CDR2 is SMNVEV in the germline V gene (reference sequence). V dropped 8 bases and J dropped 1; count of bases not matched to a gene: 14. CDR3 nucleotide sequence: TGTGCCAGCGGCTTTGTGGCTAGCGGGAGTCGGTCCTACGAGCAGTACTTC. Translation gives CASGFVASGSRSYEQYF.

The chain links TRBV4-2 to TRBJ1-4, with D uncertain. The CDR3 is 16 residues long. The germline V gene encodes CDR1 LGHNA and CDR2 YNFKEQ. V was pared by 0 bases and J by 5 bases, with 13 bases between. CDR3 region: CASSQDLQQLNEKLFF. The CDR3 DNA reads as TGTGCCAGCAGCCAAGATCTCCAACAGTTGAATGAAAAACTGTTTTTT.

The rearrangement uses TRBV11-2 and TRBJ1-1; the D is unclear. From germline, CDR1 is SGHAT and CDR2 FQNNGV. V lost 1 base to trimming and J lost 6 bases, with 12 bases between them. The CDR3 loop spans 14 amino acids. CDR3 sequence reads: CASSLVYSLPEAFF. CDR3 DNA sequence: TGTGCCAGCAGCTTAGTCTACAGTCTACCTGAAGCTTTCTTT.

This sequence joins TRBV6-6 and TRBJ1-3; TRBD1 agrees at 9 bases. The germline V gene encodes CDR1 MNHNY and CDR2 SVGAGI (reference sequence). With V trimmed by 8 bases and J by 4 bases, 6 bases remained unmatched. The CDR3 is 14 amino acids. The DNA of the CDR3 is TGTGCCAGCCTGGGGACAGGGTACGGAAACACCATATATTTT. Translating it yields CASLGTGYGNTIYF.

This clone showed up just once. The gene calls are TRBV6-4 and TRBJ1-1; TRBD1 matches at 9 bases. The J segment lost 5 bases and the V segment lost 4 bases, leaving 8 bases of the junction unmatched. Germline-derived CDR1 and CDR2 are MRHNA and SNTAGT. The CDR3 length is 15 residues. The CDR3 DNA follows: TGTGCCAGCAGTGTCCACACAGGGGGCCGAACTGAAGCTTTCTTT. Its protein product is CASSVHTGGRTEAFF.